This record looks at one T cell receptor beta chain sequence and its context. No antigen is known for it. The source of the sample is a study of T cells expressing NK-cell markers. Study results and caveats: For a handful of donors, the dominant NKG2C+ clonotypes made up 1.0-7.0% of their CD8+ T cells. Several donors showed these clonotypes also leading the CD3+CD56-NKG2C+ fraction.

In generating TCR beta cDNA, 5'RACE template switching with UMIs was used. From its re-call of the 5' RACE reads, TCRdb lists each CDR3 protein once, without DNA. This sample contains about 450,000 distinct CDR3 sequences. The CDR3 runs to 15 residues. From germline, CDR1 is DFQATT and CDR2 SNEGSKA (reference sequence). Sequenced input: blood T cells: a sorted CD56 or NKG2C T cell subset, CD4+ or CD8+ T cells, or bulk PBMC T cells (not recorded which). The source of this sequence is a woman aged 18 to 69 in good health. The J gene is TRBJ2-2, the V gene TRBV20-1; the D call of TRBD1 rests on TCRdb alone, since no DNA is present to check it. The CDR3 loop is CSARGVRGTTGELFF.